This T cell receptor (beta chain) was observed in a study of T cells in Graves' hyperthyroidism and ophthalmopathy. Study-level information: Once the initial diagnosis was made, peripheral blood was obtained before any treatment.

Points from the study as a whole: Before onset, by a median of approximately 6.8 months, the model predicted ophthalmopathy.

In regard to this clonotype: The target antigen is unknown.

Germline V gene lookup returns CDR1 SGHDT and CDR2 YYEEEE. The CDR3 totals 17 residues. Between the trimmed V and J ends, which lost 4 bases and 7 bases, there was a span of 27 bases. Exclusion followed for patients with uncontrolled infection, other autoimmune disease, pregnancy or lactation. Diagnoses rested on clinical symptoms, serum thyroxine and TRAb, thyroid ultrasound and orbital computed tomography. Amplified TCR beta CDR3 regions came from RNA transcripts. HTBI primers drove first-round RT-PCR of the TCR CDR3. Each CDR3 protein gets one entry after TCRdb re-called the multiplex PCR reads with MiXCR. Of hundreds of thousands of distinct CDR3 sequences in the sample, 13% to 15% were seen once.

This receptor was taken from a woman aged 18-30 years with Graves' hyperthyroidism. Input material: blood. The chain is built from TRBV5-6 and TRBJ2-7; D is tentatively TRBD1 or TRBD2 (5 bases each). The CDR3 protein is CASSLEAYRDALWEQYF. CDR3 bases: TGTGCCAGCAGCCTAGAGGCCTACCGGGACGCCTTATGGGAGCAGTACTTC.